What follows describes a single T cell receptor beta chain. The antigen it binds to is not known. Per-base qualities were not stored, and no clone one base away is much larger. CDR1 MNHEY and CDR2 SVGAGI were looked up in the germline V gene. Reading from cysteine to phenylalanine, the CDR3 counts 16 amino acids. Left in the record is the CDR3 DNA by itself, 48 bases read in frame from the first base. V ends up 4 bases short and J 4 bases short, with an unmatched junction base count of 12. Library prep was done by the immunoSEQ multiplex PCR assay. For the multiplex PCR, a mixture combining 60 forward primers for TCR Vbeta segments and 13 reverse primers for TCR Jbeta segments was used. A multiplex PCR assay on genomic DNA amplified the CDR3 region of rearranged TCR beta genes. The Illumina HiSeq System was used to sequence the amplified TCR beta libraries as 87-base-pair reads. The paper's processing steps were these. In a later analysis, tens of millions of unique TCR beta chains were counted across the 650 to 700 repertoires, and approximately 9.9 million of these chains were shared by at least two donors. A nearest-neighbor algorithm error-corrected the raw reads and collapsed the reads into unique sequences, merging closely related sequences to remove PCR and sequencing errors. CDR3 sequences were aligned to IMGT reference sequences to assign V, D and J gene segments. For a sequence to be retained, a match of at least six nucleotides to both a V gene segment and a J gene segment was required. A rearrangement was called productive if the CDR3 had no stop codons and remained in frame with V and J, and every other rearrangement was called non-productive. Following IMGT convention, CDR3 was defined as the stretch from the second conserved V-encoded cysteine up to the conserved J-encoded phenylalanine. The earlier analysis of some 540 of the donors excluded any sequence lacking an unambiguous match to a single V gene segment. In an earlier analysis of about 590 of the donors, a V segment was called functional when productive rearrangements were above 56.7%, and segregating when the standard deviation between donors exceeded 5%. A statistical classification framework was built for diagnosing cytomegalovirus status from the catalog of TCR beta chain sequences. V and J gene assignment, in a later analysis, came from comparing TCR nucleotide sequences with IMGT/GENE-DB human TR gene sequences. A later analysis assigned CDR3 sequences and most-parsimonious VDJ recombination scenarios with the TCRdist pipeline. In a later analysis, every TCR beta chain was defined by the combination of its CDR3 amino acid sequence and its V-gene family, and reads without a unique V-gene family were dropped. As a way to deal with suspected cross-contamination and a sequencing artifact, a later analysis dropped approximately 570 nucleotide sequences that were highly shared and had low generation probability. A later analysis calculated a clonal expansion index for each public chain from normalized within-repertoire ranks of inferred template counts. In a later analysis, generation probabilities were computed using a VDJ recombination model fitted to out-of-frame rearrangements, and the results were checked against IGoR. In a later analysis, hypergeometric tests were used to score TCR-TCR, TCR-HLA and TCR-CMV co-occurrence, with a repertoire-size bias correction applied to TCR pairs. False discovery rates were estimated in a later analysis by permuting HLA or CMV assignments 20 times. In a later analysis, co-occurring TCRs were grouped using DBSCAN, with TCRdist sequence similarity added in when clustering inside HLA-allele-positive subsets. Repertoires with fewer than 30,000 or more than 120,000 public chains were left out of co-occurrence clustering, as were five repertoires with anomalous nucleotide sharing. Sourced from immuneACCESS, this table was stored by TCRdb with only in-frame sequences that have V and J called. A share of the clones is absent; for the studies checked, an unresolved V gene accounts for under half, and the remainder has no known explanation. From that table come the V and J calls and clone size; the DNA was used to work out D and trimming. Here the sample has over 200,000 clones; around 89% occur a single time. The top ten clonotypes cover roughly 0.99% of the sample.

The sample belongs to a study of cytomegalovirus exposure and HLA in healthy donors listed by TCRdb under 2017. For context, the study as a whole: According to an earlier analysis of several hundred of the donors, about 179 million T cells yielded some 120 million unique TCR beta sequences and approximately 280 Gb of sequence data. HLA typing covered class I and class II loci at four-digit resolution. A later genetic analysis used genome-wide SNP genotypes for about 60% of the roughly 700 donors, treating that subset as a discovery cohort. In the later analysis, no new phenotypic data were used to find candidate immune exposures; instead, reliance was placed on TCR beta sequences and their occurrence across donors. An early release covering around 630 HLA-typed donors comprised about 300 gigabases of sequencing data and tens of millions of unique TCR sequences. The study aimed to test whether signatures of past pathogen exposure could be identified by cataloging public T cell receptors. Among the approximately 400 genotyped donors, approximately 76% belonged to the genetic ancestry cluster associated with self-reported Caucasian donors. A few DR-DQ haplotypes were handled as single units for association and clustering because linkage in the cohort was strong. In addition to the first cohort of about 650 subjects, a separate validation cohort of 130 or so different subjects was used. Donor age, sex, ethnicity and CMV serostatus were collected together with the repertoire data. To decide whether each TCR beta V gene segment behaved as functional or pseudogenic, an earlier analysis of some 600 of the donors relied on high-throughput TCR beta sequencing. Every discovery cohort repertoire had been produced on one sequencing platform. To predict cytomegalovirus infection status, the study combined high-throughput TCR immunosequencing, statistical association of individual TCRs with disease status, and machine learning. To study patterns of TCR occurrence, a later analysis re-analyzed previously published TCR beta repertoires from just over 650 donors and added high-resolution HLA genotyping. Typing coverage varied by locus: about 629-640 donors for A, B, C, DRB1 and DQB1; approximately 520 for DQA1; approximately 610 for DPA1; fewer than 480 for DPB1. Across 398 genotyped donors of the cohort, an average of about 250,000 unique TCR beta nucleotide sequences per donor were sequenced, and roughly 18% of those sequences were non-productive. The study profiled the T cell repertoires of hundreds of subjects by immunosequencing and related them to cytomegalovirus serostatus. The full study reports these points: According to a later analysis, most CMV-associated TCR beta chains appeared to be HLA-restricted, and the HLA associations seemed to be driven largely by CMV exposure. HLA typing was unavailable for some donors at each locus, so association tests used only the typed subset. A total of 164 TCR beta chains were listed by the study as associated with cytomegalovirus. A later analysis associated about 18,000 TCR beta sequences with specific HLA alleles at a false discovery rate of 0.05. When HLA alleles, especially DR and DQ, strongly co-occurred, TCR associations were difficult to assign to individual alleles. Sequencing depth was assumed to be roughly uniform across donors in the presence/absence analyses, though that assumption may not hold. In both the original and validation cohorts, the classifier was reported to diagnose cytomegalovirus status with high specificity and sensitivity. Linkage disequilibrium might explain the correlated functional status among segregating V segments, but an unknown experimental factor could not be excluded. In a later genetic analysis, fewer N-insertions in productive TCRs were reported among donors in an Asian-associated ancestry cluster than the approximately 710-donor mean. In vitro tests confirmed that a few of the cytomegalovirus-associated TCR beta chains recognize cytomegalovirus antigens. A later analysis reported that several top co-occurrence clusters appeared linked to parvovirus B19, influenza, CMV and Epstein-Barr virus. CMV serostatus was the only immune exposure information available for the cohort. A cluster of highly shared sequence variants was judged likely to represent a technical artifact of the sequencing pipeline. In an earlier analysis of over 550 of the donors, most TCR beta V segments were observed in productive rearrangements about 90% or about 30% of the time, broadly matching IMGT annotations. In a later analysis, the rate of TCR association differed among HLA loci, with DRB1 alleles having the most associated TCRs and HLA-C alleles having the fewest. A further reported finding was that TCR beta sequences accurately predicted the HLA-A and HLA-B alleles for most subjects in the first cohort. The authors suggested that the approach could potentially be extended to other disease states and immunological phenotypes. A later analysis found that HLA-associated TCR beta chains were more clonally expanded and had lower generation probabilities than equally common non-associated chains. Because counts were too low, around 17 rarely observed V segments, including chromosome 9 orphons, were left out of the earlier analysis of about 620 of the donors. V-gene and J-gene trimming of TCR beta chains was associated with a missense DCLRE1C variant in a later genetic analysis, and the association was replicated in an independent cohort. Across donors, most TCR sequences were observed very rarely, whereas some public TCRs were present in many individuals. Some IMGT-functional V segments, including TRBV6-2 and TRBV6-3, could not be distinguished by the 87-base-pair reads and were therefore excluded. Only TCR beta chains were sequenced in this cohort, and the absence of alpha or paired-chain data limited detectable features.

The cohort consisted of fewer than 700 healthy bone marrow donors. At the time of sampling, all cohort members were nominally healthy, though unrecorded immune exposures were likely present. The donor tested CMV seronegative, placing the donor among the 350 to 400 seronegative members of the cohort. A peripheral blood sample was provided by each donor, and peripheral blood mononuclear cells were used for TCR beta sequencing. Genomic DNA was extracted from the blood cell samples with the Qiagen DNeasy Blood Extraction Kit. The sequencing input was PBMCs. The sequence links TRBV6-5 to TRBJ1-2, and 7 junction bases match TRBD1. The sequence came from a woman aged 18-29 years in good health and CMV-seronegative. The CDR3 is CASSSTRQGEGYGYTF. The DNA sequence is TGTGCCAGCAGTTCCACAAGACAGGGTGAGGGCTATGGCTACACCTTC.